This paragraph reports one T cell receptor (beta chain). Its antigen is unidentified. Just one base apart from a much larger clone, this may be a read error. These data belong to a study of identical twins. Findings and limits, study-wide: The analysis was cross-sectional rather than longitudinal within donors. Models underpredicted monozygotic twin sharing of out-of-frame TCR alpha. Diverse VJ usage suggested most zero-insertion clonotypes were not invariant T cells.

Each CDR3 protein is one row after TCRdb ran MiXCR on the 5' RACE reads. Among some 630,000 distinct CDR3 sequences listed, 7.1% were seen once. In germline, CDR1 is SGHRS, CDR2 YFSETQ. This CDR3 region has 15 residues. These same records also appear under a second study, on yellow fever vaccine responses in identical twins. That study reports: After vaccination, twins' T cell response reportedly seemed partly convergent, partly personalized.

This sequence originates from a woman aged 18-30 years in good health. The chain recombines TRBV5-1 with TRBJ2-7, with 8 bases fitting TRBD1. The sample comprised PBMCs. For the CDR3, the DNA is TGCTCCAGCAGCAAAGGACAGGGCTTAGGATACGAGCAGTACTTC. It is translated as CSSSKGQGLGYEQYF.